This TCR beta chain was identified in a study of identical twins. This clonotype was recorded many times. TCRdb processed the 5' RACE reads anew with MiXCR; each CDR3 protein has one entry. The sample carries around 960,000 distinct CDR3 sequences, roughly an eighth recorded once. Another study also made use of these data, one on yellow fever vaccine responses in identical twins.

What was sequenced was PBMCs. This TCR was recovered from a woman under 30 in good health.

The CDR3 DNA is TGTGCCAGCAGTTTATCTCCCGAGGACAATGAGCAGTTCTTC. Its protein product is CASSLSPEDNEQFF. J is TRBJ2-1 and V is TRBV28; D is uncertain. Germline V gives CDR1 MDHEN, CDR2 SYDVKM. The CDR3 is 14 amino acids. Trimming removed 1 base at V and 5 bases at J, with 9 bases between.